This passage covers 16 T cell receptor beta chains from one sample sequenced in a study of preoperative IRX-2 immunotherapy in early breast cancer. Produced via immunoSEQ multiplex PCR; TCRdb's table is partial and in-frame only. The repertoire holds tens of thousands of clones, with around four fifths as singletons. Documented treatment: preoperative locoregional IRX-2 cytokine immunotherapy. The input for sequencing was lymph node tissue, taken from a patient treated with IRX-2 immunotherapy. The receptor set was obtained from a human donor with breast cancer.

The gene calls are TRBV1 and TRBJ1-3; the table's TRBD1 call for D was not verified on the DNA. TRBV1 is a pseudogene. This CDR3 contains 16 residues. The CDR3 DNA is TGCGCCAGCAGCCAAGAGGGACAGGGGACAGGAAACACCATATATTTT. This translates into CASSQEGQGTGNTIYF.

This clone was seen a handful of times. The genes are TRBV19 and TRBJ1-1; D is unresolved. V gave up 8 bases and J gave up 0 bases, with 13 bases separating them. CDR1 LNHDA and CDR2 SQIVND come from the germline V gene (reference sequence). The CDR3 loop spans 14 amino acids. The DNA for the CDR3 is TGTGCCAGTGGAGACCGTCGTCTGAACACTGAAGCTTTCTTT. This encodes CASGDRRLNTEAFF. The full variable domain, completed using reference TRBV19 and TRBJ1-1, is DGGITQSPKYLFRKEGQNVTLSCEQNLNHDAMYWYRQDPGQGLRLIYYSQIVNDFQKGDIAEGYSVSREKKESFPLTVTSAQKNPTAFYLCASGDRRLNTEAFFGQGTRLTVV.

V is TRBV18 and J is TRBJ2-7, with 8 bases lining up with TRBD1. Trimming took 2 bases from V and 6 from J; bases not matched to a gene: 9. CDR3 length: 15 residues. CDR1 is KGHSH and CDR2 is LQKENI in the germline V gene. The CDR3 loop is CASSPVTQGVGEQYF. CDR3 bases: TGTGCCAGCTCACCAGTTACACAGGGGGTCGGCGAGCAGTACTTC.

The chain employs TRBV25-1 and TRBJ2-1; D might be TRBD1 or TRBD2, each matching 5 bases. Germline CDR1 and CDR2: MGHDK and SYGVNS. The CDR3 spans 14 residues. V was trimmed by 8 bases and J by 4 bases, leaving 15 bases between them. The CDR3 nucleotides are TGTGCCAGCGTCCGGGACCCACCATACAATGAGCAGTTCTTC. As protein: CASVRDPPYNEQFF. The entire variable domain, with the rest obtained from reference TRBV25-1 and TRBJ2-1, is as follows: EADIYQTPRYLVIGTGKKITLECSQTMGHDKMYWYQQDPGMELHLIHYSYGVNSTEKGDLSSESTVSRIRTEHFPLTLESARPSHTSQYLCASVRDPPYNEQFFGPGTRLTVL.

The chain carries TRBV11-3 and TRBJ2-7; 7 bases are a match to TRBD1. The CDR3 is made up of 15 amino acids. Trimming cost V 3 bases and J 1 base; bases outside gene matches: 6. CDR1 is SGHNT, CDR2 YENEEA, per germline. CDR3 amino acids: CASSFPGQRSYEQYF. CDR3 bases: TGTGCCAGCAGCTTCCCGGGACAGAGATCCTACGAGCAGTACTTC. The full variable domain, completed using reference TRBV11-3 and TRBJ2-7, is EAGVVQSPRYKIIEKKQPVAFWCNPISGHNTLYWYLQNLGQGPELLIRYENEEAVDDSQLPKDRFSAERLKGVDSTLKIQPAELGDSAVYLCASSFPGQRSYEQYFGPGTRLTVT.

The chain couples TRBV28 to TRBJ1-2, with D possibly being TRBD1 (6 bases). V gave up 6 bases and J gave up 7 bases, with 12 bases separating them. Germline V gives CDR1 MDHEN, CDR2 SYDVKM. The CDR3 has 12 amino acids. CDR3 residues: CASSPTGGGYTF. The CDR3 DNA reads TGTGCCAGCAGCCCGACAGGAGGTGGCTACACCTTC.

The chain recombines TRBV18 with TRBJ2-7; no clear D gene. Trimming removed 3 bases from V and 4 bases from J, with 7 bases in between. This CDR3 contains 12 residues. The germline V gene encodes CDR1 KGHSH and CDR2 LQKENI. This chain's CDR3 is CASSPVAYEQYF. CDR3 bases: TGTGCCAGCTCACCCGTAGCTTACGAGCAGTACTTC. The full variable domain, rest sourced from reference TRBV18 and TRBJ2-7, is NAGVMQNPRHLVRRRGQEARLRCSPMKGHSHVYWYRQLPEEGLKFMVYLQKENIIDESGMPKERFSAEFPKEGPSILRIQQVVRGDSAAYFCASSPVAYEQYFGPGTRLTVT.

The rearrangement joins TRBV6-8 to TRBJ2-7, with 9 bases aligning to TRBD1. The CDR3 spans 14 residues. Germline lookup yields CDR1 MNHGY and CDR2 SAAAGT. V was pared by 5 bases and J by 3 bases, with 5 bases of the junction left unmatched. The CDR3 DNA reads TGTGCCAGCAGTGCAGGGACAGGGTACTACGAGCAGTACTTC. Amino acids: CASSAGTGYYEQYF.

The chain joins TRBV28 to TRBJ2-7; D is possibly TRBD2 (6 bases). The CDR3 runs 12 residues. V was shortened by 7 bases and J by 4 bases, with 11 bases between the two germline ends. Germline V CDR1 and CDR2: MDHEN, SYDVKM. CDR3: CASTLAGYEQYF. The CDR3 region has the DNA TGTGCCAGCACCCTGGCGGGATACGAGCAGTACTTC. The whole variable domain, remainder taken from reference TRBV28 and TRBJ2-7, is DVKVTQSSRYLVKRTGEKVFLECVQDMDHENMFWYRQDPGLGLRLIYFSYDVKMKEKGDIPEGYSVSREKKERFSLILESASTNQTSMYLCASTLAGYEQYFGPGTRLTVT.

The DNA for the CDR3 is TGCGCCAGCAGTCTCCCCCAGTCGGGACAGCCCCAGCATTTT. It yields the protein CASSLPQSGQPQHF. The chain carries TRBV10-2 and TRBJ1-5; no clear D gene. Germline values: CDR1 WSHSY, CDR2 SAAADI. The CDR3 is 14 amino acids. With 5 bases removed from V and 7 bases from J, the gap between germline ends came to 15 bases.

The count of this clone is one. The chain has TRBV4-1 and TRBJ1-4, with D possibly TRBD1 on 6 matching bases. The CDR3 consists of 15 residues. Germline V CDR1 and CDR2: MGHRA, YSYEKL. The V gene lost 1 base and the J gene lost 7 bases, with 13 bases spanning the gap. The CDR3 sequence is CASSQVGGRGEKLFF. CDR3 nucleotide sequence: TGCGCCAGCAGCCAAGTAGGGGGTCGAGGTGAAAAACTGTTTTTT.

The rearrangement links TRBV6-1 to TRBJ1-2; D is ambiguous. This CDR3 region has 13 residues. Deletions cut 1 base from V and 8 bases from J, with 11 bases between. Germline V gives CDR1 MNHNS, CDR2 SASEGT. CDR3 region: CASSEVATTGYTF. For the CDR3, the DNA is TGTGCCAGCAGTGAAGTTGCAACCACCGGCTACACCTTC.

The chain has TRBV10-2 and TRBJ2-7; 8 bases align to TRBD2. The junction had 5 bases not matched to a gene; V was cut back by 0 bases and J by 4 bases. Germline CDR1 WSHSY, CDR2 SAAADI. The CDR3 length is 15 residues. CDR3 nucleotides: TGCGCCAGCAGTGAGTCGTCTAGCGGGCTGTACGAGCAGTACTTC. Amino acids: CASSESSSGLYEQYF.

CDR3 in amino acids: CASSPRGGIGSSYNSPLHF. The DNA for the CDR3 is TGTGCCAGCTCACCAAGAGGGGGAATAGGGAGCTCCTATAATTCACCCCTCCACTTT. V and J are TRBV18 and TRBJ1-6, with D possibly being TRBD1 (6 bases). V shed 2 bases and J shed 0 bases, with 17 bases lying between them. Germline V gene data show CDR1 as KGHSH and CDR2 as LQKENI. The length of the CDR3 is 19 residues.

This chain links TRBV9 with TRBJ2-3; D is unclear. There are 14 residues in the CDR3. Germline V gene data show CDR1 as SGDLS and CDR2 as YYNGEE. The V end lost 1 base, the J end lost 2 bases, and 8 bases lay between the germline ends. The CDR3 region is CASSVTSHTDTQYF. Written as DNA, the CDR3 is TGTGCCAGCAGCGTAACTTCACACACAGATACGCAGTATTTT.

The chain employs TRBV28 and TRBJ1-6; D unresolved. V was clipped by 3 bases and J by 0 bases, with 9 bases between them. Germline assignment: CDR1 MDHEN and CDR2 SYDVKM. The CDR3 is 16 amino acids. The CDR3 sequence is CASSFGGNSYNSPLHF. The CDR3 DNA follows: TGTGCCAGCAGTTTCGGAGGTAACTCCTATAATTCACCCCTCCACTTT. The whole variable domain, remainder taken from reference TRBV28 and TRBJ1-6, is DVKVTQSSRYLVKRTGEKVFLECVQDMDHENMFWYRQDPGLGLRLIYFSYDVKMKEKGDIPEGYSVSREKKERFSLILESASTNQTSMYLCASSFGGNSYNSPLHFGNGTRLTVT.